One and the same sample provided the 27 T cell receptor delta chains below, sequenced in a study of gamma-delta T cells after stem cell transplantation. With CATT, TCRdb re-called clones from the RT-PCR reads. Seen here are fewer than 2,000 delta-chain clones, approximately 16% observed once, and the top ten hold about 15%. Material for sequencing was gamma-delta T cells. These receptors all come from a human donor. It is not recorded whose cells these are; they may come from a transplant donor.

The rearrangement uses TRAV29/DV5 and TRDJ2; 7 bases are a match to TRDD3. The germline V gene has CDR1 NSMFDY and CDR2 ISSIKDK. The CDR3 covers 15 residues. V dropped 5 bases and J dropped 3; count of bases not matched to a gene: 10. The CDR3 nucleotides are TGTGCAGCTTTTGGGGGACGCGATCTGACAGCACAACTCTTCTTT. It specifies CAAFGGRDLTAQLFF. Complete variable domain (other parts from reference TRAV29/DV5 and TRDJ2): DQQVKQNSPSLSVQEGRISILNCDYTNSMFDYFLWYKKYPAEGPTFLISISSIKDKNEDGRFTVFLNKSAKHLSLHIVPSQPGDSAVYFCAAFGGRDLTAQLFFGKGTQLIVEP.

The J gene is TRDJ1, the V gene TRDV1; 10 positions agree with TRDD3. This CDR3 is built from 22 residues. V shed 2 bases, J shed 1 base, and the junction held 22 bases outside the gene matches. Germline CDR1 and CDR2: TSWWSYY and QGS. For the CDR3, the DNA is TGTGCTCTTGGGGAAAGCCCCATATCTTATTACTGGGGGATCCGGGTCACCGATAAACTCATCTTT. Its protein product is CALGESPISYYWGIRVTDKLIF.

This clone was seen only a few times. A far larger clone is only one base removed, so a read error is likely. CDR3 in DNA: TGTGCCTGTGACCCTACTGGGGAATACAATCTGCCTCTGACAGCACAACTCTTCTTT. Protein: CACDPTGEYNLPLTAQLFF. The rearrangement uses TRDV2 and TRDJ2; 7 bases match TRDD3. Germline V gene data show CDR1 as GEAIGNYY and CDR2 as EKD. Losses at the gene ends were 3 bases for V and 3 bases for J; bases not matched to a gene: 18. CDR3 length: 19 residues.

Notes on this clone: The TCRdb record carries a much larger clone's protein, which differs from this DNA's translation at residue 11; a read error is the likely cause, and the protein listed here is the DNA translation. The V call is TRDV1, the J call TRDJ1, with D unresolved. Germline V gene sequence: CDR1 TSWWSYY, CDR2 QGS. This CDR3 is built from 15 residues. The CDR3 loop reads CALGAASRYTGKLIF. DNA for the CDR3: TGTGCTCTTGGGGCAGCCTCCCGGTACACCGGTAAACTCATCTTT.

In its sample, this clone ranks as medium-sized (0.01 to 0.1%). A much larger clone differs by one base, so this may be a read error. The sample has other DNA sequences that encode this CDR3 too. The gene calls are TRDV2 and TRDJ1, with 12 bases lining up with TRDD3. Germline V gene sequence: CDR1 GEAIGNYY, CDR2 EKD. J was trimmed by 9 bases and V by 3 bases; bases with no gene match: 10. The CDR3 contains 15 residues. CDR3 amino acids: CACDRLLGDTDELIF. CDR3 DNA sequence: TGTGCCTGTGACCGGTTACTGGGGGATACTGATGAACTCATCTTT.

On this clone: This likely came from a read error, as a far larger clone is one base away. The same CDR3 arises from other DNA sequences in this sample as well. The V call is TRDV2, the J call TRDJ1; 12 nucleotides align to TRDD3. Germline V CDR1 and CDR2: GEAIGNYY, EKD. There are 22 residues in the CDR3. DNA for the CDR3: TGTGCCTGTGACACCGGGGTCTGGGCCTATCCCCCCTGGGGGATACGGCCCGATAAACTCATCTTC. Protein: CACDTGVWAYPPWGIRPDKLIF.

This clone has more than one count but fewer than ten. The TCRdb record carries a much larger clone's protein, which differs from this DNA's translation at residues 8 and 12; a read error is the likely cause, and the protein listed here is the DNA translation. The CDR3 nucleotides read TGTGCCTGTGACACCTTACTCTCTGAGTACACCTATAAACTCATCTTT. Translation: CACDTLLSEYTYKLIF. The V call is TRDV2, the J call TRDJ1, with D uncertain. CDR3 length equals 16 residues. The germline V gene has CDR1 GEAIGNYY and CDR2 EKD.

A remark on this clone: The translation of this DNA and the TCRdb protein of a much larger clone differ at residue 11, probably owing to a read error; the protein shown here is translated from the DNA. The rearrangement joins TRDV2 to TRDJ3; maybe TRDD3 (6 bases). The CDR3 length is 17 residues. Germline assignment: CDR1 GEAIGNYY and CDR2 EKD. The CDR3 DNA follows: TGTGCCTGTGACGCTGCCGGCTCTGACTGGGCCACCCGACAGATGTTTTTC. It codes for CACDAAGSDWATRQMFF.

There are a few counts of this clone. A far larger clone lies a single base away; this is likely a read error. The chain carries TRDV2 and TRDJ3, with TRDD3 matching 11 bases. Germline V gene lookup returns CDR1 GEAIGNYY and CDR2 EKD. This CDR3 has 19 residues. The CDR3 DNA is TGTGCCTGTGACGCTGGGGGATACACAAGCTCCCGGGACACCCGACAGATGTTTTTC. Its translation: CACDAGGYTSSRDTRQMFF.

The table lists this clone with a few counts. The protein TCRdb lists belongs to a much larger clone and differs from this DNA's translation at residue 10, which points to a read error; the protein shown is made from the DNA. The J gene is TRDJ1, the V gene TRAV29/DV5; 7 bases are a match to TRDD3. The germline CDR1 and CDR2 sequences are NSMFDY and ISSIKDK. The CDR3 length is 17 residues. With 0 bases clipped from V and 4 bases from J, the junction kept 15 bases outside the gene matches. The CDR3, as DNA: TGTGCAGCAAGCGACCTCCGGCTGGGGGGTTCGGACGATAAACTCATCTTT. Translating gives CAASDLRLGGSDDKLIF.

A word on this clone: A much larger clone lies a single base off, so this may be a read error. The sample carries other DNA sequences with the same CDR3. The chain carries TRDV1 and TRDJ1; 9 positions agree with TRDD2. CDR3 length: 23 amino acids. The germline CDR1 and CDR2 sequences are TSWWSYY and QGS. Trimming cost V 3 bases and J 1 base; bases outside gene matches: 27. CDR3 bases: TGTGCTCTTGGGGACTCCTTCCTACGTGTACTTGGGATTGGTCTACTGGGCACCGATAAACTCATCTTT. This sequence encodes CALGDSFLRVLGIGLLGTDKLIF.

This clone was detected only a few times. V usage is TRDV1 and J usage is TRDJ1, with TRDD3 matching over 11 bases. Per the germline V gene, CDR1 is TSWWSYY and CDR2 is QGS. This CDR3 has 23 amino acids. The junction had 21 bases not matched to a gene; V was cut back by 0 bases and J by 0 bases. The CDR3 protein is CALGELIDTACPNWGIYTDKLIF. The CDR3 bases are TGTGCTCTTGGGGAACTAATTGACACGGCCTGCCCCAACTGGGGGATATACACCGATAAACTCATCTTT.

This clone is categorized as large. The V call is TRDV1, the J call TRDJ1, with TRDD3 identical over 7 bases. Per the germline V gene, CDR1 is TSWWSYY and CDR2 is QGS. This CDR3 is built from 18 residues. The ends lost 5 bases at V and 0 bases at J; junction bases unmatched: 15. The chain's CDR3 is CALGTKGMGEMYTDKLIF. The CDR3 region has the DNA TGTGCTCTTGGGACCAAAGGGATGGGGGAGATGTACACCGATAAACTCATCTTT.

In this sample, this clone turned up a few times. A read error is likely here: a far larger clone is one base away. The sample has other DNA sequences that encode this CDR3 too. J is TRDJ3 and V is TRDV2, with 11 bases that match TRDD3. The CDR3 loop spans 21 amino acids. Germline V lookup: CDR1 GEAIGNYY, CDR2 EKD. CDR3 sequence (DNA): TGTGCCTGTGACACCGTATCACTGGGGGATATTGGCTCCTGGGACACCCGGCAGATGTTTTTC. Its translation is CACDTVSLGDIGSWDTRQMFF.

Turning to this clone: A much larger clone differs from this one at a single base, so this may be a read error. The sample contains more than one DNA sequence encoding this CDR3. The genes are TRDV2 and TRDJ3; 10 bases match TRDD3. The CDR3 covers 21 residues. Germline CDR1 reads GEAIGNYY; CDR2 reads EKD. In DNA, the CDR3 is TGTGCCTGCGACACCGTATGGGGGATACCCCTACACTCCTGGGACACCCGACAGATGTTTTTC. Residues: CACDTVWGIPLHSWDTRQMFF.

Worth noting for this clone: The TCRdb protein comes from a much larger clone and disagrees with this DNA's translation at residue 15, likely due to a read error; the protein given here is derived from the DNA. The CDR3 loop is CACDVVLGDTWDTRRMFF. CDR3 nucleotide sequence: TGTGCCTGTGACGTAGTACTGGGGGATACCTGGGACACCCGACGGATGTTTTTC. The V gene is TRDV2, the J gene TRDJ3; TRDD3 matches at 12 bases. CDR3 length: 18 amino acids. Germline lookup yields CDR1 GEAIGNYY and CDR2 EKD.

This clone was picked up a small number of times. A much larger clone differs from this one at a single base, so this may be a read error. The chain links TRDV1 to TRDJ1; 10 nucleotides agree with TRDD3. Per the germline V gene, CDR1 is TSWWSYY and CDR2 is QGS. The CDR3 has 22 amino acids. CDR3 amino acids: CAPGELLCDWGMFRVHTDKLIF. DNA of the CDR3: TGTGCTCCTGGGGAATTGTTATGCGACTGGGGGATGTTCAGGGTCCACACCGATAAACTCATCTTT.

Sample share makes this clone large. Within the sample, other DNA sequences also encode this same CDR3. The chain joins TRDV1 to TRDJ1, with D tentatively TRDD2 (5 bases). This CDR3 region has 17 residues. Trimming removed 0 bases at V and 4 bases at J, with 18 bases between. Germline V gives CDR1 TSWWSYY, CDR2 QGS. The CDR3 DNA is TGTGCTCTTGGGGAACTAGTTCATGGCCTACGATTCGATAAACTCATCTTT. Protein sequence: CALGELVHGLRFDKLIF.

This clone was seen more than once but under ten times. With only one base between it and a far larger clone, this is likely a read error. This sample also contains other DNA sequences that code for the same CDR3. The chain recombines TRDV2 with TRDJ3; 11 nucleotides line up with TRDD3. In germline, CDR1 is GEAIGNYY, CDR2 EKD. The CDR3 consists of 19 residues. CDR3 protein: CACDAGGYTSSWDTRQMFF. In DNA form, the CDR3 reads TGTGCCTGTGACGCTGGGGGATACACAAGCTCCTGGGACACTCGACAGATGTTTTTC.

This clone was detected a few times. Given a far larger clone just one base away, this is likely a sequencing read error. The chain combines TRDV2 with TRDJ1; weak D call: TRDD3 (5 bases). The CDR3 length is 15 residues. Trimming stripped 3 bases from V and 0 bases from J, with 13 bases between. Germline V gene data show CDR1 as GEAIGNYY and CDR2 as EKD. Here the CDR3 reads CACDSGTEHTDKLIF. CDR3 sequence (DNA): TGTGCCTGTGACTCGGGGACCGAGCACACCGATAAACTCATCTTT.

This chain joins TRDV1 and TRDJ2; tentative D call: TRDD2 (6 bases). CDR3 length: 21 residues. CDR1 and CDR2 from the germline V gene are TSWWSYY and QGS. V was trimmed by 4 bases and J by 8 bases, leaving 35 bases between them. CDR3 in DNA: TGTGCTCTTGGGGCCACATCCTTCCGAAAACTGTGGTATATGCGTTCGGCACAACTCTTCTTT. Protein: CALGATSFRKLWYMRSAQLFF.

Only a few counts were recorded for this clone. This may arise from a read error, as a much more abundant clone is one base away. The chain has TRDV3 and TRDJ1; D call uncertain. Germline-derived CDR1 and CDR2 are TVYSNPD and GDNSRS (reference sequence). The CDR3 contains 13 residues. Trimming removed 4 bases from V and 0 bases from J, with 12 bases in between. CDR3 DNA sequence: TGTGCCTGCGAATCCGGCCACACCGATAAACTCATCTTT. This encodes CACESGHTDKLIF.

This clone turned up a few times. This sequence is one base from a far larger clone and is likely a read error. In the same sample, other DNA sequences code for this CDR3. The chain has TRDV2 and TRDJ3; 9 nucleotides match TRDD3. The V gene's germline CDR1 is GEAIGNYY and CDR2 EKD. The junction had 11 bases not matched to a gene; V was cut back by 3 bases and J by 0 bases. The length of the CDR3 is 20 residues. The CDR3 loop reads CACDALTGGASSWDTRQMFF. DNA for the CDR3: TGTGCCTGTGACGCCCTGACTGGGGGAGCAAGCTCCTGGGACACCCGACAGATGTTTTTC.

This clone was seen a handful of times. A much larger clone lies a single base off, so this may be a read error. The same CDR3 can be traced to other DNA sequences in this sample. V gene TRDV2 combines with J gene TRDJ3, with 8 bases fitting TRDD3. The ends lost 1 base at V and 0 bases at J; junction bases unmatched: 4. The CDR3 contains 18 residues. Germline CDR1 and CDR2: GEAIGNYY and EKD. In nucleotides, the CDR3 is TGTGCCTGTGACACGGTGGGGGATCACTCCTGGGACACCCGACAGATGTTTTTC. Residues: CACDTVGDHSWDTRQMFF.

This clone has only a few counts. One base separates it from a far larger clone, so it is likely a read error. J is TRDJ1 and V is TRDV1; 12 bases align to TRDD3. Looked up from germline, CDR1 is TSWWSYY and CDR2 is QGS. Trimming cost V 2 bases and J 3 bases; bases outside gene matches: 28. This CDR3 region has 24 residues. The CDR3 DNA reads TGTGCTCTTGGGGAAAAGGCGGGACTTCCTACCCGTACTGGGGGATACCGGGCCGCCGATAAACTCATCTTT. Its translation is CALGEKAGLPTRTGGYRAADKLIF.

This clone is classed as large. Additional DNA sequences in this sample encode the identical CDR3. V is TRDV1 and J is TRDJ1; the D is unclear. V was clipped by 6 bases and J by 4 bases, with 30 bases between them. Germline loops: CDR1 TSWWSYY, CDR2 QGS. This CDR3 is 19 amino acids long. CDR3 sequence: CALGRDPLTCAHKFDKLIF. In nucleotides, the CDR3 is TGTGCTCTTGGAAGAGACCCTCTTACTTGTGCCCACAAATTCGATAAACTCATCTTT.

Regarding this clone: The protein TCRdb gives is from a much larger clone and does not agree with this DNA's translation at residue 5, likely a read error; the protein shown here comes from the DNA. The rearrangement joins TRDV1 to TRDJ2; tentative D call: TRDD3 (6 bases). V gave up 4 bases and J gave up 5 bases, with 17 bases separating them. CDR3 size: 16 residues. Germline lookup yields CDR1 TSWWSYY and CDR2 QGS. The CDR3 loop reads CALGAPLWGVTAQLFF. CDR3 coding DNA: TGTGCTCTTGGGGCACCCCTTTGGGGGGTAACAGCACAACTCTTCTTT.